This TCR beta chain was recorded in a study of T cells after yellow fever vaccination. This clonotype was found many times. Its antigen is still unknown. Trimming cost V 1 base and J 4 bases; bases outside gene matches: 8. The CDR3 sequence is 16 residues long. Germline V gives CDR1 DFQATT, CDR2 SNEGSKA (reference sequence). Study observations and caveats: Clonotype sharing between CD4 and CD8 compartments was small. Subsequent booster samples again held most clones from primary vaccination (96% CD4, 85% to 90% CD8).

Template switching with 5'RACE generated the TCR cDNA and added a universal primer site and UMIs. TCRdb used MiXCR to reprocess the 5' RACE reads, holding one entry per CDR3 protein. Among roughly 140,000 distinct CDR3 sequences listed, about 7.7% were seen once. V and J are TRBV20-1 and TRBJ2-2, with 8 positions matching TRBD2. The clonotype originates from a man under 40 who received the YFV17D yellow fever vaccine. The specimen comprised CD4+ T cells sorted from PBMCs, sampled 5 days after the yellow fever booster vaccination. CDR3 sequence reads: CSARAGRALGTGELFF. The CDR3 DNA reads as TGCAGTGCTAGAGCCGGGAGGGCCTTGGGCACCGGGGAGCTGTTTTTT.